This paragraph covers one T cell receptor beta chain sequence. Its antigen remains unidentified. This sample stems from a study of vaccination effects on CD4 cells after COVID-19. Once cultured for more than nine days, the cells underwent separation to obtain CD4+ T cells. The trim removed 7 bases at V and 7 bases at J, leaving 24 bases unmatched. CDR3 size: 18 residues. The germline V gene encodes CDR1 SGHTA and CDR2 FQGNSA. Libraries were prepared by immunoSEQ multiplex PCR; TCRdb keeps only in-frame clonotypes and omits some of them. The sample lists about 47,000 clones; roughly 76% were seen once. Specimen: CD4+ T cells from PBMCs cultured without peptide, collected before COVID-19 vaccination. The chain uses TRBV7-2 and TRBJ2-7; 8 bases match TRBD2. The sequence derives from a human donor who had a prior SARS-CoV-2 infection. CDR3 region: CASTSMGREGISSGEQYF. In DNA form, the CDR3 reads TGTGCCAGCACCTCGATGGGTCGGGAGGGCATTTCGAGTGGAGAGCAGTACTTC.